These T cell receptor beta chains were read from a single sample in a study of blood T cell repertoires in COVID-19. Generated by immunoSEQ multiplex PCR, the TCRdb table keeps only in-frame clones and is missing some. The table shows around 700,000 clones, with 80% to 90% occurring only once. Input material: peripheral blood. These receptors were collected from a woman between 18 and 29 years old with acute or convalescent COVID-19. Each CDR3 is given with its conserved first and last residue. The D gene is left open where the match is weak. Clone size, where shown, is once, few, many, or a class for clones that have expanded.

.	.	TRBV7-3	TRBJ2-2	TGTGCCAGCACCGACTCCCATTCAGGGACCGGGGAGCTGTTTTTT	CASTDSHSGTGELFF
TRBD1	.	TRBV7-2	TRBJ1-6	TGTGCCAGCAGCTCTCCCCGGACAGGAACGAATTCACCCCTCCACTTT	CASSSPRTGTNSPLHF
.	.	TRBV6-8	TRBJ2-3	TGTGCCAGCAGTTACAAGGGGTTTCCAAACAAGTATTTT	CASSYKGFPNKYF
TRBD1	.	TRBV23-1	TRBJ2-2	TGCGCCAGCAGTGACTCCGGGACAGGGGGAACCGGGGAGCTGTTTTTT	CASSDSGTGGTGELFF
TRBD1	.	TRBV10-3	TRBJ1-6	TGTGCCATCAGTGAACTACCGGGACAGGGAGTGTCACCCCTCCACTTT	CAISELPGQGVSPLHF
.	few	TRBV14	TRBJ2-2	TGTGCCAGCAGCCAAGATTTTGACAGGTTAAACGGGGAGCTGTTTTTT	CASSQDFDRLNGELFF
TRBD1	.	TRBV30	TRBJ1-1	TGTGCCTGGGCGGACAGGGGGAGAAGGAGGGACACTGAAGCTTTCTTT	CAWADRGRRRDTEAFF
.	.	TRBV29-1	TRBJ2-7	TGCAGCGTTGTCGGACAGTTTTCCTACGAGCAGTACTTC	CSVVGQFSYEQYF
.	.	TRBV7-9	TRBJ1-6	TGTGCCAGCAGCTCACCGGCCCGGGTTGGTCCTAATTCACCCCTCCACTTT	CASSSPARVGPNSPLHF
TRBD1	.	TRBV7-2	TRBJ2-7	TGTGCCAGCAGCTTCGGGACAGGGGCCGGGTACGAGCAGTACTTC	CASSFGTGAGYEQYF
TRBD1	.	TRBV6-5	TRBJ1-5	TGTGCCAGCAGGGAGACAGGGGGCTACAATCAGCCCCAGCATTTT	CASRETGGYNQPQHF